Detailed here is one T cell receptor (beta chain). Its matching antigen is unknown. Germline V gene sequence: CDR1 MNHEY, CDR2 SVGAGI. V was clipped by 6 bases and J by 8 bases, with 16 bases between them. This CDR3 comprises 13 residues. These data belong to a study of T-cell memory formation after mild COVID-19. At the level of the study: Among the donors, TCR clusters were largely specific to each donor.

Using its own MiXCR run on the 5' RACE reads, TCRdb lists one record per CDR3 protein. This sample has 300,000 to 350,000 distinct CDR3 sequences, with approximately 13% found just once. Findings of the study overall: Specificity for SARS-CoV-2 was not confirmed among the second-wave clones peaking on day 37. Pre-infection memory held some responding clones, suggesting pre-existing cross-reactive T cells responded.

Sequenced sample: PBMCs or a T cell subset sorted from them (not recorded which). This TCR came from a young man who had mild COVID-19 (a few samples of this study predate the infection). Cell type and time point are not known. The chain combines TRBV6-5 with TRBJ1-2; D remains ambiguous. The DNA of the CDR3 is TGTGCCAGCAGCCCCATCGATCCTCAAGGCTACACCTTC. Translation: CASSPIDPQGYTF.